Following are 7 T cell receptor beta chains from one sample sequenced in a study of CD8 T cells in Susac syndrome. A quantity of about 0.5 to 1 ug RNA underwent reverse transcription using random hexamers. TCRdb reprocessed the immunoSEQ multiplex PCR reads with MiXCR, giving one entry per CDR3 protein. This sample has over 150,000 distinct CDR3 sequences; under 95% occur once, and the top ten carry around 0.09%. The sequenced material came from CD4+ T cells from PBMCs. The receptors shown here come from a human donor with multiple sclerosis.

For the CDR3, the DNA is TGCGCCAGCAGTGATGAAGGGGGATGGGATCAGCCCCAGCATTTT. The encoded protein is CASSDEGGWDQPQHF. The chain links TRBV10-2 to TRBJ1-5; tentatively, D is TRBD1 (6 bases). The germline V gene has CDR1 WSHSY and CDR2 SAAADI. The V end lost 3 bases, the J end lost 5 bases, and 14 bases lay between the germline ends. The CDR3 runs 15 residues.

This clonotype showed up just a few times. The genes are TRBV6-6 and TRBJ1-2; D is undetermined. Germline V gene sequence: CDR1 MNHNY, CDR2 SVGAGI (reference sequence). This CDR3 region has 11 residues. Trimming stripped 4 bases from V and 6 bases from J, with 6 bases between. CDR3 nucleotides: TGTGCCAGCAGTTTGGGTAATGGCTACACCTTC. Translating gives CASSLGNGYTF.

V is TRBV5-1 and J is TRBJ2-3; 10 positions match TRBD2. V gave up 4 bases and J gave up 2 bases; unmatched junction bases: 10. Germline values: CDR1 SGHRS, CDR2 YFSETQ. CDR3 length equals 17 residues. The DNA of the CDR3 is TGCGCCAGCAGCGGGCCTACAACTAGCGGGGTCACAGATACGCAGTATTTT. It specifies CASSGPTTSGVTDTQYF.

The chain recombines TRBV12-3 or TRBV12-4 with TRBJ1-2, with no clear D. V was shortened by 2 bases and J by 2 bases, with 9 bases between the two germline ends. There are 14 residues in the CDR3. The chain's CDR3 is CASSLLGMNYGYTF. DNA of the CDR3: TGTGCCAGCAGTTTACTCGGCATGAACTATGGCTACACCTTC.

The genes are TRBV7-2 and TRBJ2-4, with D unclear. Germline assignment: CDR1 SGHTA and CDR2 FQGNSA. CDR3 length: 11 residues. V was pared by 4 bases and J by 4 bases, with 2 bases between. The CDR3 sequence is CASSSKNIQYF. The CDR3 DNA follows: TGTGCCAGCAGCTCAAAAAACATTCAGTACTTC.

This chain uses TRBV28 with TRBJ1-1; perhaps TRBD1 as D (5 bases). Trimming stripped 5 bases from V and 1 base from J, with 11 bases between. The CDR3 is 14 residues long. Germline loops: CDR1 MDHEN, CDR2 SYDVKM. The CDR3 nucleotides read TGTGCCAGCAGTCCCAATGGGGGGAACACTGAAGCTTTCTTT. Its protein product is CASSPNGGNTEAFF.

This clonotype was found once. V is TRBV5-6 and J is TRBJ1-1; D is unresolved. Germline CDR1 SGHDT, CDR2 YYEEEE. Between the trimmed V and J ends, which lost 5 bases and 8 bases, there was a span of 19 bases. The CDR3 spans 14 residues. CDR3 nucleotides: TGTGCCAGCAGTAAAACGACGCGCGGGAGCGAAGCTTTCTTT. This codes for CASSKTTRGSEAFF.